The 22 T cell receptor beta chains given below trace back to one sample, sequenced in a study of molecular identifiers for immune sequencing clone quantification. TCRdb itself ran the PCR reads through MiXCR, one entry per CDR3 protein. The sample holds around 460,000 distinct CDR3 sequences; 20% to 25% are singletons and the top ten take about 0.8%. The sequencing input was naive CD8+ T cells from blood, with Jurkat cell RNA spiked in. Indicated subset: FACS-sorted CD8+CD4-CCR7+CD45RA+ naive T cells. These receptors were taken from a human donor in good health. Some libraries in this study had Jurkat cell RNA spiked in.

In the case of this clonotype: Given the absence of the conserved phenylalanine or tryptophan at the CDR3 end, a read error is likely. The chain couples TRBV27 to TRBJ2-3, with D hard to call. Per germline, CDR1 MNHEY and CDR2 SMNVEV (reference sequence). CDR3 length equals 13 residues. Deletions cut 2 bases from V and 1 base from J, with 4 bases between. CDR3 protein: CASSLGGTDTQYL. DNA of the CDR3: TGTGCCAGCAGTTTAGGTGGCACAGATACGCAGTATCTT.

This clonotype was detected ten times or more. The chain is built from TRBV7-2 and TRBJ2-3; 11 nucleotides agree with TRBD2. The CDR3 spans 18 residues. Germline CDR1 is SGHTA and CDR2 is FQGNSA. J gave up 5 bases and V 4 bases, and 14 bases lay outside the gene matches. This CDR3 is CASSSLTSGAGRIDTQYF. The CDR3 nucleotides read TGTGCCAGCAGCTCGCTGACTAGCGGGGCGGGGAGAATAGATACGCAGTATTTT.

The chain recombines TRBV4-3 with TRBJ1-3, with D possibly being TRBD1 (6 bases). Germline lookup yields CDR1 LGHNA and CDR2 YSLEER. V was clipped by 3 bases and J by 4 bases, with 13 bases between them. The CDR3 is 15 amino acids. The CDR3 loop reads CASSHRGGSGNTIYF. The CDR3 nucleotides read TGCGCCAGCAGCCATCGCGGGGGCTCCGGAAACACCATATATTTT.

In regard to this clonotype: Being one base from a much bigger clone, this may be a read error. No conserved phenylalanine or tryptophan ends this CDR3, so it is likely a read error. V gene TRBV30 combines with J gene TRBJ1-1, with 8 bases lining up with TRBD1. Trimming at V came to 3 bases and at J to 2 bases, leaving 8 bases not matched to a gene. Germline assignment: CDR1 GTSNPN and CDR2 SVGIG (reference sequence). CDR3 length: 15 amino acids. The CDR3 region is CAWSSPGTGNTEAFS. The CDR3 coding sequence is TGTGCCTGGAGCAGTCCCGGGACAGGAAACACTGAAGCTTTCTCT.

This chain connects TRBV5-1 to TRBJ2-7; D is uncertain. Per the germline V gene, CDR1 is SGHRS and CDR2 is YFSETQ. CDR3 length: 13 residues. V dropped 7 bases and J dropped 3 bases, with 14 bases sitting between them. DNA for the CDR3: TGCGCCAGCGGTTTTTGGGGTCTCTACGAGCAGTACTTC. As protein: CASGFWGLYEQYF. Together with reference TRBV5-1 and TRBJ2-7, the CDR3 gives the full variable domain: KAGVTQTPRYLIKTRGQQVTLSCSPISGHRSVSWYQQTPGQGLQFLFEYFSETQRNKGNFPGRFSGRQFSNSRSEMNVSTLELGDSALYLCASGFWGLYEQYFGPGTRLTVT.

In its sample, this clonotype was seen a few times. The DNA of the CDR3 is TGTGCCAGCAGTCCAAGGGGGGCGGGGCTCCAAGAGACCCAGTACTTC. This gives the protein CASSPRGAGLQETQYF. The chain combines TRBV28 with TRBJ2-5, with D perhaps given as TRBD1 or TRBD2 (6 bases each). Trimming removed 5 bases from V and 1 base from J, with 17 bases in between. The CDR3 consists of 16 residues. Germline V gives CDR1 MDHEN, CDR2 SYDVKM.

In this sample, this clonotype turned up many times. The rearrangement joins TRBV20-1 to TRBJ1-2, with no clear D. The germline V gene encodes CDR1 DFQATT and CDR2 SNEGSKA (reference sequence). Trimming stripped 4 bases from V and 8 bases from J, with 11 bases between. The CDR3 has 11 amino acids. Here the CDR3 reads CSATPYEGYTF. The CDR3 nucleotides read TGCAGTGCTACCCCGTATGAGGGCTACACCTTC.

The table lists this clonotype with a few counts. The chain is built from TRBV29-1 and TRBJ2-2; 7 nucleotides agree with TRBD1. V was clipped by 7 bases and J by 0 bases; unmatched bases: 8. The germline V gene has CDR1 SQVTM and CDR2 ANQGSEA. CDR3 length equals 15 residues. This chain's CDR3 is CSALRTGSNTGELFF. DNA of the CDR3: TGCAGCGCTCTCCGGACAGGCTCGAACACCGGGGAGCTGTTTTTT.

The chain couples TRBV4-3 to TRBJ2-2; D uncertain. Germline CDR1 LGHNA, CDR2 YSLEER. This CDR3 comprises 13 residues. Trimming stripped 1 base from V and 4 bases from J, with 4 bases between. Written as DNA, the CDR3 is TGCGCCAGCAGCCAAGGCATCACCGGGGAGCTGTTTTTT. It specifies CASSQGITGELFF.

In its sample, this clonotype was seen many times. The chain has TRBV4-1 and TRBJ2-3; no reliable D call. The CDR3 runs to 15 residues. Per the germline V gene, CDR1 is MGHRA and CDR2 is YSYEKL. Deletions cut 1 base from V and 2 bases from J, with 10 bases between. CDR3 protein: CASSQAQENTDTQYF. The CDR3 DNA sequence: TGCGCCAGCAGCCAAGCTCAGGAGAACACAGATACGCAGTATTTT.

The CDR3 is CASRVGPWEMDYEQYF. The CDR3 DNA sequence: TGCGCCAGCAGGGTGGGCCCATGGGAGATGGACTACGAGCAGTACTTC. V gene TRBV5-1 combines with J gene TRBJ2-7, with D perhaps matching TRBD2 (5 bases). The length of the CDR3 is 16 residues. Per the germline V gene, CDR1 is SGHRS and CDR2 is YFSETQ. V dropped 5 bases and J dropped 3 bases, with 21 bases sitting between them.

This clonotype was counted between two and nine times. The chain employs TRBV9 and TRBJ2-3, with D perhaps matching TRBD1 (6 bases). CDR1 SGDLS and CDR2 YYNGEE come from the germline V gene. CDR3 size: 15 residues. Trimming left V 0 bases short and J 4 bases short, with 12 bases between. The CDR3 sequence is CASSVGTETADTQYF. As DNA, the CDR3 is TGTGCCAGCAGCGTAGGGACAGAAACCGCAGATACGCAGTATTTT.

On this clonotype itself: This clone may be a read error of a much larger clone one base away. The V and J genes are TRBV27 and TRBJ2-3, with D perhaps matching TRBD1 (6 bases). V dropped 5 bases and J dropped 5 bases, with 11 bases sitting between them. The CDR3 spans 13 residues. Germline V gene lookup returns CDR1 MNHEY and CDR2 SMNVEV (reference sequence). The CDR3 loop is CASSLPGVDTQYF. CDR3 bases: TGTGCCAGCAGTCTGCCAGGGGTAGATACGCAGTATTTT.

This clonotype has a handful of counts. This chain connects TRBV10-3 to TRBJ2-5, with D perhaps given as TRBD1 or TRBD2 (5 bases each). Trimming took 3 bases from V and 1 from J, leaving 24 bases between them. The CDR3 spans 19 residues. CDR1 is ENHRY and CDR2 is SYGVKD in the germline V gene. The CDR3 is CAISDPWAGTGPFQETQYF. The DNA of the CDR3 is TGTGCCATCAGTGACCCGTGGGCCGGGACGGGCCCCTTCCAAGAGACCCAGTACTTC.

The chain couples TRBV27 to TRBJ2-7; TRBD2 matches at 7 bases. V shed 2 bases, J shed 7 bases, and the junction held 11 bases outside the gene matches. CDR3 length equals 15 residues. Germline assignment: CDR1 MNHEY and CDR2 SMNVEV (reference sequence). CDR3 protein: CASSLEWEGPWEQYF. The CDR3 DNA is TGTGCCAGCAGTTTAGAGTGGGAGGGCCCATGGGAGCAGTACTTC.

The genes are TRBV1 and TRBJ2-3. TRBV1 is labeled a pseudogene. CDR3 length equals 18 residues. CDR3 in DNA: TGCACCAGCAGCCAAGATCCACCTTGGCTTCCTAGCACAGATACGCAGTATTTT. Encoded protein: CTSSQDPPWLPSTDTQYF.

This clonotype showed up just a few times. This chain links TRBV2 with TRBJ1-2; D might be TRBD1 (6 bases). Trimming cost V 3 bases and J 0 bases, with 17 bases left between them. Germline V lookup: CDR1 SNHLY, CDR2 FYNNEI. The CDR3 is made up of 17 amino acids. The CDR3 reads CASSDGTGSISNYGYTF. DNA for the CDR3: TGTGCCAGCAGTGACGGAACAGGGAGTATTTCTAACTATGGCTACACCTTC.

This clonotype was counted at least ten times. This chain links TRBV5-6 with TRBJ2-7, with TRBD2 matching 9 bases. This CDR3 is 13 amino acids long. Germline V gene lookup returns CDR1 SGHDT and CDR2 YYEEEE. Germline trimming cut 4 bases from V and 4 bases from J; bases unmatched to any gene: 3. CDR3: CASSPTSGYEQYF. The CDR3 nucleotides read TGTGCCAGCAGCCCGACTAGCGGATACGAGCAGTACTTC.

The J gene is TRBJ1-1, the V gene TRBV20-1; D not resolved. Germline loops: CDR1 DFQATT, CDR2 SNEGSKA (reference sequence). V lost 2 bases to trimming and J lost 6 bases, with 7 bases between them. There are 11 residues in the CDR3. CDR3 residues: CSARQAAEAFF. The CDR3 nucleotides read TGCAGTGCTAGACAAGCAGCTGAAGCTTTCTTT.

About this clonotype: A read error may produce the germline difference seen at one junction end. The genes are TRBV12-3 or TRBV12-4 and TRBJ1-2; no definite D call. The CDR3 is made up of 18 amino acids. The CDR3 DNA sequence: TGTGCCAGCACCCCCTCGGTGTGGCGGACGGACTGGTACTATGGCTGCACCTTC. It translates to CASTPSVWRTDWYYGCTF.

This clonotype was recorded many times. The genes are TRBV30 and TRBJ1-2; TRBD1 aligns across 9 bases. V lost 2 bases, J lost 7 bases, and 11 bases stayed unmatched. CDR1 GTSNPN and CDR2 SVGIG come from the germline V gene (reference sequence). This CDR3 region has 15 residues. The CDR3 protein is CAWSITNRGRFGYTF. In nucleotides, the CDR3 is TGTGCCTGGAGTATCACGAACAGGGGGCGATTTGGCTACACCTTC.

V is TRBV7-3 and J is TRBJ2-7; D is possibly TRBD1 or TRBD2 (5 bases each). With 5 bases removed from V and 4 bases from J, the gap between germline ends came to 12 bases. The CDR3 length is 13 residues. Per germline, CDR1 SGHTA and CDR2 FQGTGA. The CDR3 region has the DNA TGTGCCAGCAGCGTCACGAGGGGATACGAGCAGTACTTC. Translated: CASSVTRGYEQYF.